The rows below give T cell receptor beta chains drawn from one sample of a study of shared clonotypes between healthy human individuals. Sequencing was performed with immunoSEQ multiplex PCR; in TCRdb, only in-frame clones are kept and a portion is missing. This table has 400,000 or so clones, roughly 96% appearing once. The sequenced sample consisted of memory CD8+ T cells sorted from blood. These receptors were collected from a man younger than 45 in good health. Both conserved end residues are part of each CDR3. A D gene is named only where the DNA matches it firmly. Size is omitted from some rows. Given values are once, few, many or a class for expanded clones.

>TRBJ1-3|-|TRBV28|-
TGTGCCAGCAGTTTAGTCGGGGGGACTGGAAACACCATATATTTT
CASSLVGGTGNTIYF
>TRBJ2-5|-|TRBV27|-
TGTGCCAGCAGTGTACAGCGCCGGGGAGGAGAGACCCAGTACTTC
CASSVQRRGGETQYF
>TRBJ2-3|-|TRBV28|-
TGTGCCAGCAGCCATGGTGGACCACGCACAGATACGCAGTATTTT
CASSHGGPRTDTQYF
>TRBJ2-3|-|TRBV7-7|-
TGTGCTAGCAGCTTGAGGGCAGGGAGCACAGATACGCAGTATTTT
CASSLRAGSTDTQYF
>TRBJ2-1|TRBD2|TRBV11-3|-
TGTGCCAGCAGCTTAGAAACAGCGGGAGGTAGCAATGAGCAGTTCTTC
CASSLETAGGSNEQFF
>TRBJ1-2|TRBD1|TRBV6-4|-
TGTGCCAGCAGGATACAGGGGTGGTATGGCTACACCTTC
CASRIQGWYGYTF
>TRBJ1-1|-|TRBV5-6|-
TGTGCCAGCAGCTTGGCCGGGGCAGTAAACACTGAAGCTTTCTTT
CASSLAGAVNTEAFF
>TRBJ2-7|TRBD1|TRBV6-6|-
TGTGCCAGCAGTTATGGGGACAGGGGGGGATACGAGCAGTACTTC
CASSYGDRGGYEQYF
>TRBJ2-4|-|TRBV18|-
TGTGCCAGCTCGCCCGGGACGTATAAAAACATTCAGTACTTC
CASSPGTYKNIQYF
>TRBJ2-5|-|TRBV9|-
TGTGCCAGCAGCGTAGCAGGGACCGTTCAAGAGACCCAGTACTTC
CASSVAGTVQETQYF
>TRBJ2-3|-|TRBV19|-
TGTGCCAGTAGTATAGCACAGGGCGGAACAGATACGCAGTATTTT
CASSIAQGGTDTQYF
>TRBJ2-7|TRBD1|TRBV19|once
TGTGCCAGTAGTACGACAGGGAGCTCCTACGAGCAGTACTTC
CASSTTGSSYEQYF
>TRBJ1-1|-|TRBV30|-
TGTGCCTGGAGGGGGCAGGACACTGAAGCTTTCTTT
CAWRGQDTEAFF
>TRBJ1-5|-|TRBV6-4|-
TGTGCCAGACCACTCCAGGGTGGGATGGGGAATCAGCCCCAGCATTTT
CARPLQGGMGNQPQHF
>TRBJ2-3|-|TRBV18|-
TGTGCCAGCTCACCTTATTTTTCCAGACAAACAGATACGCAGTATTTT
CASSPYFSRQTDTQYF
>TRBJ1-2|TRBD1|TRBV2|-
TGTGCCTCATTGTCAGGGGGCCTCTATGGCTACACCTTC
CASLSGGLYGYTF
>TRBJ1-1|-|TRBV6-5|-
TGTGCCAGCAGTTACTCATCGGGTGGCATTACTGAAGCTTTCTTT
CASSYSSGGITEAFF
>TRBJ2-6|-|TRBV4-2|-
TGTGCCAGCAGCCCGCGACAGGGAGGGGGCAATACTGGGGCCAACGTCCTGACTTTC
CASSPRQGGGNTGANVLTF
>TRBJ1-4|-|TRBV2|-
TGTGCCAGCAGTGTGAGGACAGCAACTAATGAAAAACTGTTTTTT
CASSVRTATNEKLFF
>TRBJ1-2|-|TRBV28|-
TGTGCCAGCAGCCCCGAGGGGGTGGGCTATGGCTACACCTTC
CASSPEGVGYGYTF
>TRBJ1-1|-|TRBV18|-
TGTGCCAGCTCACCAAGGACAGCTGAAGCTTTCTTT
CASSPRTAEAFF
>TRBJ1-2|-|TRBV10-3|-
TGTGCCATCAGTGATGGAGGGAACTATGGCTACACCTTC
CAISDGGNYGYTF
>TRBJ2-7|TRBD2|TRBV7-9|-
TGTGCCAGCAGCCCCGGGGGGGCGGCCTTCTACGAGCAGTACTTC
CASSPGGAAFYEQYF
>TRBJ2-1|-|TRBV20-1|-
TGCAGTGCTAGATATGGGCATGAGCAGTTCTTC
CSARYGHEQFF
>TRBJ2-7|-|TRBV10-3|-
TGTGCCATCAAGGACGAGACCTACGAGCAGTACTTC
CAIKDETYEQYF
>TRBJ2-7|-|TRBV28|-
TGTGCCAGCAACGGGGGACCTTCCTACGAGCAGTACTTC
CASNGGPSYEQYF
>TRBJ2-2|-|TRBV12-5|-
TGTGCTAGTGGTTTGAGACTAGGGAACACCGGGGAGCTGTTTTTT
CASGLRLGNTGELFF
>TRBJ2-1|-|TRBV25-1|-
TGTGCCAGCAGTGACTCGGTCCTAGCCGGTGGGGCCACTGAGCAGTTCTTC
CASSDSVLAGGATEQFF
>TRBJ2-1|-|TRBV2|-
TGTGCCAGCAGTGAATCTTGGGGCGGGAATGAGCAGTTCTTC
CASSESWGGNEQFF
>TRBJ2-7|TRBD1|TRBV5-4|-
TGTGCCAGCAGCTCCCTGGACAGGCACTACGAGCAGTACTTC
CASSSLDRHYEQYF
>TRBJ1-3|-|TRBV4-1|-
TGCGCCAGCAGCCAACTCAACACCCTACTCTCTGGAAACACCATATATTTT
CASSQLNTLLSGNTIYF
>TRBJ2-5|TRBD1|TRBV7-9|-
TGTGCCAGCAGCTTAAACCGGGACAGGGAATTGGGAGAGACCCAGTACTTC
CASSLNRDRELGETQYF
>TRBJ2-2|TRBD1|TRBV19|-
TGTGCCAGTAGCCCGACAGGGGAGAACACCGGGGAGCTGTTTTTT
CASSPTGENTGELFF
>TRBJ2-2|TRBD2|TRBV9|once
TGTGCCAGCAGCGTAGGGGGACTAGCGGGAGGTATCCTTGCCGGGGAGCTGTTTTTT
CASSVGGLAGGILAGELFF
>TRBJ1-1|TRBD1|TRBV28|-
TGTGCCAGCAGTTTATCTTCAGGGGGCCGGAGAAGCACTGAAGCTTTCTTT
CASSLSSGGRRSTEAFF
>TRBJ2-1|-|TRBV5-1|-
TGCGCCAGCAGCCTAAGACAGGACTCCCCTAACAATGAGCAGTTCTTC
CASSLRQDSPNNEQFF
>TRBJ2-3|-|TRBV28|-
TGTGCCAGCAGTTACAGGTTCACAGATACGCAGTATTTT
CASSYRFTDTQYF
>TRBJ1-1|-|TRBV5-1|few
TGCGCCAGCAGCTTGGGAGGGAACACTGAAGCTTTCTTT
CASSLGGNTEAFF
>TRBJ1-4|TRBD1|TRBV4-2|-
TGTGCCAGCATTTTCAACAGGGGCCCAAATGAAAAACTGTTTTTT
CASIFNRGPNEKLFF
>TRBJ2-5|TRBD1|TRBV10-3|-
TGTGCCATCAGTGAGGCGGACAGGGCGGAGACCCAGTACTTC
CAISEADRAETQYF
>TRBJ1-2|-|TRBV27|-
TGTGCCAGCAGTTTGGGGGGAGGTTATGGCTACACCTTC
CASSLGGGYGYTF
>TRBJ2-5|-|TRBV27|-
TGTGCCAGCAGCCGTACAGGGAACCAAGAGACCCAGTACTTC
CASSRTGNQETQYF
>TRBJ2-5|-|TRBV5-1|-
TGCGCCAGCAGCTTGGCCCAGGGCGAGACCCAGTACTTC
CASSLAQGETQYF
>TRBJ1-1|-|TRBV4-1|-
TGCGCCAGCAGCCAACCAGGGCGGGACACTGAAGCTTTCTTT
CASSQPGRDTEAFF
>TRBJ2-7|-|TRBV19|-
TGTGCCAGAAGTACGTGGGAGTCCTCCTACGAGCAGTACTTC
CARSTWESSYEQYF
>TRBJ1-2|-|TRBV6-1|once
TGTGCCAGCAATCACAAGCCAGCTGCTAACTATGGCTACACCTTC
CASNHKPAANYGYTF
>TRBJ2-3|-|TRBV6-5|-
TGTGCCAGCAGTAGATCCTCCTTGAGCACAGATACGCAGTATTTT
CASSRSSLSTDTQYF
>TRBJ2-3|-|TRBV5-1|-
TGCGCCAGCAGCTTGGGGTCTCGGGGGGCCGGGACAGATACGCAGTATTTT
CASSLGSRGAGTDTQYF
>TRBJ2-2|-|TRBV25-1|-
TGTGCCAGCAGTGATTTCGGGGACACCGGGGAGCTGTTTTTT
CASSDFGDTGELFF
>TRBJ2-3|TRBD2|TRBV5-1|-
TGCGCCAGCAGCACCGGGACTAGCGGCAATACAGATACGCAGTATTTT
CASSTGTSGNTDTQYF
>TRBJ2-7|-|TRBV5-1|-
TGCGCCAGCAGCTTGGCCGGGTCTTACGACGAGCAGTACTTC
CASSLAGSYDEQYF
>TRBJ2-2|-|TRBV11-3|once
TGTGCCAGCAGCTCTAGTTATAAAAATCCCGGAATGAAGAACACCGGGGAGCTGTTTTTT
CASSSSYKNPGMKNTGELFF
>TRBJ1-4|-|TRBV2|-
TGTGCCAGCAGTGGCGGCAGAGCTAATGAAAAACTGTTTTTT
CASSGGRANEKLFF
>TRBJ2-5|TRBD2|TRBV7-9|-
TGTGCCAGCAGCGGGCGGGGGTTGGGAGAGACCCAGTACTTC
CASSGRGLGETQYF
>TRBJ2-3|-|TRBV7-9|-
TGTGCCAGCAGCACAGGGGGGGCGGGACGGAGCACAGATACGCAGTATTTT
CASSTGGAGRSTDTQYF